Listed below are T cell receptor beta chains from one sample, sequenced in a study of T cells in Graves' hyperthyroidism and ophthalmopathy. TCRdb called the multiplex PCR reads again in MiXCR, with one record for every CDR3 protein. The sample yields about 570,000 distinct CDR3 sequences, about half seen once. The specimen was peripheral blood or thyroid tissue (not recorded which). The source of these receptors is an adult woman with Graves' disease, either hyperthyroidism or ophthalmopathy (not recorded which). Both conserved end residues are part of each CDR3. D genes are given only for firm matches. For some rows the clone size is stated as once, few or many, or as a class when expanded; others skip it.

TRBJ1-3 many TRBV20-1 NA TGCAGTGCTAGAGACAGGACTTCTGGAAACACCATATATTTT CSARDRTSGNTIYF
TRBJ1-1 NA TRBV25-1 TRBD1 TGTGCCAGCAGCGCCGGGACAGGTACTGCGGAAGCTTTCTTT CASSAGTGTAEAFF
TRBJ1-1 many TRBV7-3 NA TGTGCCAGCAGCCCCCAAGGGGGGTGGAACACTGAAGCTTTCTTT CASSPQGGWNTEAFF
TRBJ2-7 NA TRBV15 NA TGTGCCACCAGCAGAGATAAGGGGGTCATTTACGAGCAGTACTTC CATSRDKGVIYEQYF
TRBJ2-5 NA TRBV7-2 TRBD1 TGTGCCAGCAGCTCGCAGGGGACAGGGATCGAGACCCAGTACTTC CASSSQGTGIETQYF
TRBJ2-7 NA TRBV10-3 NA TGTGCCATCAGCCCTTCGGGACTGATCCCCTACGAGCAGTACTTC CAISPSGLIPYEQYF
TRBJ2-6 few TRBV20-1 TRBD1 TGCAGTGCTATCACAGGGGGCGTCTCCGGGGCCAACGTCCTGACTTTC CSAITGGVSGANVLTF
TRBJ2-5 NA TRBV24-1 TRBD1 TGTGCCACCAGCACGGACAGGGGCGAGGAAGAGACCCAGTACTTC CATSTDRGEEETQYF
TRBJ1-1 many TRBV5-1 NA TGCGCCAGCAGCTTGCGGTTAGGGGAAAACACTGAAGCTTTCTTT CASSLRLGENTEAFF
TRBJ1-2 NA TRBV5-1 TRBD1 TGCGCCAGCAGCTCCGGGACAGGCAACAGGGTTCGGGATGGCTACACCTTC CASSSGTGNRVRDGYTF
TRBJ1-6 NA TRBV20-1 TRBD1 TGCAGTGCTAGAGATCCGGGGACAGGGGGCGGCTCACCCCTCCACTTT CSARDPGTGGGSPLHF
TRBJ1-2 many TRBV6-6 TRBD1 TGTGCCAGCACCCGAACCCCGACAGGGGAGAGGTATGGCTACACCTTC CASTRTPTGERYGYTF
TRBJ2-3 once TRBV6-5 TRBD1 TGTGCCAGCATGGCCAGGGGGCGCAGGGGCCCAGATACGCAGTATTTT CASMARGRRGPDTQYF
TRBJ2-5 NA TRBV10-2 NA TGCGCCAGCAGCGAGACAGGAGAAGAGACCCAGTACTTC CASSETGEETQYF
TRBJ1-5 NA TRBV19 NA TGTGCCAGTAGGTGGACTACCAACCAGCCCCAGCATTTT CASRWTTNQPQHF
TRBJ1-5 NA TRBV10-2 NA TGCGCCAGCAGTGCTAGAGACGGACGGCGGAATCAGCCCCAGCATTTT CASSARDGRRNQPQHF
TRBJ2-5 many TRBV7-2 NA TGTGCCAGCATGGGCGGAGGAGAATCCGGGACCCAGTACTTC CASMGGGESGTQYF
TRBJ2-6 NA TRBV7-2 NA TGTGCCAGCAGCCTGGGAGCACAGGGAGCCCACAGCGGGGCCAACGTCCTGACTTTC CASSLGAQGAHSGANVLTF
TRBJ1-2 few TRBV9 NA TGTGCCAGCAGCGTAGATTCCGGATATGGCTACACCTTC CASSVDSGYGYTF
TRBJ1-2 NA TRBV7-9 TRBD1 TGTGCCAGCAGTCCTAAGGGGGCGCTTGGCTACACCTTC CASSPKGALGYTF
TRBJ1-1 NA TRBV6-2/TRBV6-3 NA TGTGCCAGCAGTTATTTGAGGGCAGGCACTGAAGCTTTCTTT CASSYLRAGTEAFF
TRBJ2-5 NA TRBV11-2 NA TGTGCCAGCCGGTTGATCACGGGGAAAAATTGGGAGACCCGGTACTTC CASRLITGKNWETRYF
TRBJ2-2 many TRBV5-5 NA TGTGCCAGCAGCTTGGTTTGGGCAGGGGAGCTGTTTTTT CASSLVWAGELFF
TRBJ1-4 NA TRBV27 TRBD1 TGTGCCAGCAGCCCCACTCGGACAGGCTTAACTAATGAAAAACTGTTTTTT CASSPTRTGLTNEKLFF
TRBJ2-6 NA TRBV11-2 NA TGTGCCAGCAGCCCTAATCCAAGCTCTGGGGCCAACGTCCTGACTTTC CASSPNPSSGANVLTF
TRBJ2-5 many TRBV13 NA TGTGCCAGCAGCTTCGGATACCCAGAGACCCAGTACTTC CASSFGYPETQYF
TRBJ1-1 many TRBV11-1 TRBD1 TGTGCCAGCAGCTCCCGACAGGGGATAACTGAAGCTTTCTTT CASSSRQGITEAFF
TRBJ2-2 NA TRBV7-6 NA TGTGCCAGCAGCTTAGTTAACAGGGAACAGAACACCGGGGAGCTGTTTTTT CASSLVNREQNTGELFF
TRBJ1-2 NA TRBV9 NA TGTGCCAGCAGCGTAGGGCGGGATGACTACACCTTC CASSVGRDDYTF
TRBJ1-6 many TRBV20-1 TRBD1 TGCAGTGCTAGGGACCCGGTTTGGACAGGGCCCTTGAGTTCACCCCTCCACTTT CSARDPVWTGPLSSPLHF
TRBJ1-3 NA TRBV11-3 NA TGTGCCAGCAGCCCCCCAAATCCGGGGCCCGGAAACACCATATATTTT CASSPPNPGPGNTIYF
TRBJ2-5 NA TRBV2 NA TGTGCCGGCCAGGGAGATGGGGGAGAGACCCAGTACTTC CAGQGDGGETQYF
TRBJ1-5 many TRBV2 NA TGTGCCAGCAGTGATAGGGGGGCTCAGCCCCAGCATTTT CASSDRGAQPQHF
TRBJ2-5 NA TRBV10-3 TRBD1 TGTGCCATCAGCGGCAGGGGGCGCCAAGAGACCCAGTACTTC CAISGRGRQETQYF
TRBJ1-2 few TRBV3-1 NA TGTGCCAGCAGCCAAGATGGAGTTCTCCATGGCTACACCTTC CASSQDGVLHGYTF
TRBJ2-6 few TRBV19 TRBD2 TGTGCCAGTATGGGGGGGTACTCTGGGGCCAACGTCCTGACTTTC CASMGGYSGANVLTF
TRBJ2-3 NA TRBV10-2 TRBD2 TGCGCCACCCGGGCGGGACTAGCGTCTGGTACGCAGTATTTT CATRAGLASGTQYF